This T cell receptor beta chain comes out of a study of CD8+ T cells in alopecia areata. V shed 8 bases and J shed 0 bases, with 7 bases lying between them. The CDR3 is 12 residues long. Germline V gene lookup returns CDR1 LNHDA and CDR2 SQIVND (reference sequence). Once RNA had been extracted, it was reverse transcribed into cDNA to act as the sequencing template. Libraries were prepared by immunoSEQ multiplex PCR; TCRdb keeps only in-frame clonotypes and omits some of them. Among 98,000 or so clones listed, 45% to 60% were seen once. This clone turned up a few times. Its antigen remains unidentified. Study conclusions and caveats: Resident alphabeta T cells of normal skin are also sequenced in scalp samples.

The sample taken for sequencing was NKG2D-low CD8+ T cells sorted from blood. This receptor was taken from a human donor with alopecia areata. The J gene is TRBJ1-1, the V gene TRBV19; no reliable D call. The CDR3 DNA follows: TGTGCCAGTGGCTATCTGAACACTGAAGCTTTCTTT. Translated: CASGYLNTEAFF. The complete variable domain, with remaining parts taken from reference TRBV19 and TRBJ1-1, reads DGGITQSPKYLFRKEGQNVTLSCEQNLNHDAMYWYRQDPGQGLRLIYYSQIVNDFQKGDIAEGYSVSREKKESFPLTVTSAQKNPTAFYLCASGYLNTEAFFGQGTRLTVV.